Below are 5 T cell receptor beta chains sequenced from a single sample in a study of T cells in Graves' hyperthyroidism and ophthalmopathy. RNA transcripts provided the source from which TCR beta CDR3 regions were amplified. Initially, a first-round RT-PCR of the TCR CDR3 employed the HTBI primer set. TCRdb re-called the multiplex PCR reads through MiXCR, storing one row per CDR3 protein. The sample lists about 640,000 distinct CDR3 sequences; around 21% were seen once. The sequenced material came from blood. The receptors originated from a man under 40 with Graves' ophthalmopathy.

The chain recombines TRBV30 with TRBJ1-5; perhaps TRBD1 as D (5 bases). CDR3 size: 16 residues. Per germline, CDR1 GTSNPN and CDR2 SVGIG (reference sequence). With 0 bases removed from V and 5 bases from J, the gap between germline ends came to 17 bases. CDR3 sequence: CAWSVPQQGWDQPQHF. In DNA form, the CDR3 reads TGTGCCTGGAGTGTGCCCCAGCAGGGTTGGGATCAGCCCCAGCATTTT.

There are a few counts of this clonotype. The chain carries TRBV18 and TRBJ2-7; TRBD1 matches 10 bases. Germline-derived CDR1 and CDR2 are KGHSH and LQKENI. The J segment lost 6 bases and the V segment lost 4 bases, leaving 9 bases of the junction unmatched. The CDR3 spans 15 residues. CDR3 amino acids: CASSQRQGAISEQYF. DNA of the CDR3: TGTGCCAGCTCACAGCGACAGGGGGCTATCTCCGAGCAGTACTTC.

This clonotype was recorded only once. This rearrangement joins TRBV5-1 to TRBJ2-1, with 9 bases fitting TRBD1. CDR1 is SGHRS, CDR2 YFSETQ, per germline. The J segment lost 8 bases and the V segment lost 4 bases, leaving 7 bases of the junction unmatched. The CDR3 extends over 14 amino acids. DNA for the CDR3: TGCGCCAGCAGCACAGGGACAGGGTGGGATGAGCAGTTCTTC. This translates into CASSTGTGWDEQFF.

The chain carries TRBV24-1 and TRBJ2-1; D could derive from TRBD1 or TRBD2 (5 bases each). Germline-derived CDR1 and CDR2 are KGHDR and SFDVKD. CDR3 length: 15 residues. V lost 9 bases to trimming and J lost 7 bases, with 21 bases between them. CDR3 DNA: TGTGCCACCGCCAGTAGGGACCCCAGAGGGAATGAGCAGTTCTTC. This encodes CATASRDPRGNEQFF.

This clonotype was observed many times. V gene TRBV24-1 combines with J gene TRBJ2-1; TRBD1 might be the D (6 bases). Germline V CDR1 and CDR2: KGHDR, SFDVKD. Trimming stripped 1 base from V and 1 base from J, with 13 bases between. The CDR3 sequence is 17 residues long. CDR3 protein: CATSDFTGTPSYNEQFF. The CDR3 coding sequence is TGTGCCACCAGTGATTTTACCGGGACACCTTCCTACAATGAGCAGTTCTTC.